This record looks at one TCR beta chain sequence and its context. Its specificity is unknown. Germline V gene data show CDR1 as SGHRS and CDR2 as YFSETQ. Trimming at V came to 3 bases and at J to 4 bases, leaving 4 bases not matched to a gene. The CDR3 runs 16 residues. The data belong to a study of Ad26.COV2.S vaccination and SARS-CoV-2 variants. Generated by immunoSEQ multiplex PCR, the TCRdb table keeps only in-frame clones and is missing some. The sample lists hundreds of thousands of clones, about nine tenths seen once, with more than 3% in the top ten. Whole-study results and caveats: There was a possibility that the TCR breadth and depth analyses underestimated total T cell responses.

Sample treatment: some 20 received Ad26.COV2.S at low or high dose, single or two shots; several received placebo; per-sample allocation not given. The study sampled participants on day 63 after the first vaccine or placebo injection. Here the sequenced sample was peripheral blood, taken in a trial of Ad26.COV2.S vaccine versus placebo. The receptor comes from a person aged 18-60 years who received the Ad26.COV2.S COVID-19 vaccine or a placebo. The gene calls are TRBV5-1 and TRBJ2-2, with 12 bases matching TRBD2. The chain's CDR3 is CASSSPGLAGTGELFF. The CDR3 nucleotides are TGCGCCAGCAGCTCCCCGGGACTAGCGGGCACCGGGGAGCTGTTTTTT.